This record looks at one TCR beta chain sequence and its context. As yet, its antigen is unknown. The UMIs contained a 6-nucleotide sample barcode. They were added by template switching during cDNA synthesis. TCRdb reprocessed the 5' RACE reads and stores each CDR3 protein as one record, lacking DNA. Its table lists about 99,000 distinct CDR3 sequences. This sample stems from a study of monozygotic twins with inflammatory bowel disease. CDR1 SGHTA and CDR2 FQGNSA come from the germline V gene. CDR3 length equals 14 residues. Study-wide results and limits: Especially where disease activity was present, IBD patients had fewer clonotypes in common with others than healthy twins did.

This clonotype originated in a human donor with ulcerative colitis or Crohn's disease, or a healthy co-twin of an affected twin (not recorded which). Specimen: blood. The rearrangement links TRBV7-2 to TRBJ2-2; the D call of TRBD1 rests on TCRdb alone, since no DNA is present to check it. The CDR3 protein is CASRGQGNTGELFF. Complete variable domain (other parts from reference TRBV7-2 and TRBJ2-2): GAGVSQSPSNKVTEKGKDVELRCDPISGHTALYWYRQSLGQGLEFLIYFQGNSAPDKSGLPSDRFSAERTGGSVSTLTIQRTQQEDSAVYLCASRGQGNTGELFFGEGSRLTVL.